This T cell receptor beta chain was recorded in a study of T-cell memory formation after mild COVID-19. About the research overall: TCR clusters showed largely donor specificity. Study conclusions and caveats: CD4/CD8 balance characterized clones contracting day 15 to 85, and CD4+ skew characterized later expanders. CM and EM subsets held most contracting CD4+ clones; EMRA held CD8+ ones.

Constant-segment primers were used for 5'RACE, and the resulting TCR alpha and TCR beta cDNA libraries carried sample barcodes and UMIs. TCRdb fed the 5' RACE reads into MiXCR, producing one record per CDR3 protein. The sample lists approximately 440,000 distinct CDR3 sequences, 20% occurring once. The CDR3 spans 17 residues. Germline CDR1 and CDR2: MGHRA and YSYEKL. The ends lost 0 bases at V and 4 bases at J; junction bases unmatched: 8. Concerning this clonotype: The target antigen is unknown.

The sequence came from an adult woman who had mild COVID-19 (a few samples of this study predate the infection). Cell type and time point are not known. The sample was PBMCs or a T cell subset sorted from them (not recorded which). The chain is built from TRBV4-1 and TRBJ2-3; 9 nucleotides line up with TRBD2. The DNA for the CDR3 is TGCGCCAGCAGCCAAGATTGGCCTAGCGGGGAGGCAGATACGCAGTATTTT. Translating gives CASSQDWPSGEADTQYF.